Listed here is a single TCR beta chain. Its antigen is not identified. The CDR3 has 17 residues. CDR1 SGHTA and CDR2 FQGNSA come from the germline V gene. Trimming stripped 2 bases from V and 0 bases from J, with 17 bases between. The data derive from a study of regulatory T cells in long-lasting Graves disease. As for the study in general: Graves' cases, newly diagnosed, had used antithyroid drugs under 3 months.

Time point meaning: newly diagnosed GD, antithyroid drugs for less than 3 months. From PBMCs, RNA was extracted and then used to make the TCR library. A volume of approximately 9 milliliters of peripheral blood was collected in EDTA tubes. Construction of the TCR beta libraries employed iRepertoire HTBI primers in conjunction with Arm-PCR of CDR3 regions. TCRdb recomputed calls from the multiplex PCR reads with MiXCR, one row per CDR3 protein. The sample records about 450,000 distinct CDR3 sequences, about a sixth being singletons. Overall study results and limits: Persistent disease was associated with favored TRBV28 usage and with favored use of TRBJ1-2 and TRBJ2-5.

These sequences were also reported in another study, on T cells in Graves' hyperthyroidism and ophthalmopathy. That paper states: The TCR CDR3 first-round RT-PCR relied on the HTBI primer set.

The sample consisted of peripheral blood mononuclear cells (PBMCs), taken at new diagnosis, from a patient treated with antithyroid drugs. The TCR sequence derives from a woman in her twenties or thirties with Graves disease. The chain is built from TRBV7-2 and TRBJ2-7; a possible D gene is TRBD1 (6 bases). The CDR3 here is CASSLSSMQGLSYEQYF. CDR3 bases: TGTGCCAGCAGCTTATCTTCGATGCAGGGGCTCTCCTACGAGCAGTACTTC. Filled out from reference TRBV7-2 and TRBJ2-7, the complete variable domain reads GAGVSQSPSNKVTEKGKDVELRCDPISGHTALYWYRQSLGQGLEFLIYFQGNSAPDKSGLPSDRFSAERTGGSVSTLTIQRTQQEDSAVYLCASSLSSMQGLSYEQYFGPGTRLTVT.